This T cell receptor beta chain was found in a study of T cell repertoires in ileal Crohn's disease. About the research overall: Operated complications were stricturing disease (roughly 61%) and penetrating disease (roughly 39%).

Specified time point: neoterminal ileum biopsy at postoperative endoscopy, about 6 months after surgery. The method was immunoSEQ multiplex PCR; TCRdb's version includes in-frame clones alone and lacks a portion of them. The data show 3,000 to 4,000 clones, just under 80% seen once. This clone has a handful of counts. V was clipped by 8 bases and J by 4 bases, with 8 bases between them. Germline-derived CDR1 and CDR2 are DFQATT and SNEGSKA (reference sequence). The CDR3 has 10 amino acids. The sequence came from an adult with Crohn's disease. The sequenced sample was ileal tissue. The gene calls are TRBV20-1 and TRBJ1-1; D not certain. The CDR3 DNA follows: TGCAGTACCTTCGGCACTGAAGCTTTCTTT. Its translation is CSTFGTEAFF.